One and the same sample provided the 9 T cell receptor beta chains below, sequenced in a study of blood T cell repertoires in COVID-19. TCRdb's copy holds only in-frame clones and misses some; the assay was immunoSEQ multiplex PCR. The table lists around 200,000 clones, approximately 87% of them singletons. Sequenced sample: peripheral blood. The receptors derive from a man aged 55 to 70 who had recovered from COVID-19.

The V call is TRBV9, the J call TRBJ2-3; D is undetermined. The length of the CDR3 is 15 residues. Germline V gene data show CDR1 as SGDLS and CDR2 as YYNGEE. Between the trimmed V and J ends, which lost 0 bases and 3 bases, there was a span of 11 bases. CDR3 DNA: TGTGCCAGCAGCGTAGACGCGACTGATACAGATACGCAGTATTTT. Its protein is CASSVDATDTDTQYF. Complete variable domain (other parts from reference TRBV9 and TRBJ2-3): DSGVTQTPKHLITATGQRVTLRCSPRSGDLSVYWYQQSLDQGLQFLIQYYNGEERAKGNILERFSAQQFPDLHSELNLSSLELGDSALYFCASSVDATDTDTQYFGPGTRLTVL.

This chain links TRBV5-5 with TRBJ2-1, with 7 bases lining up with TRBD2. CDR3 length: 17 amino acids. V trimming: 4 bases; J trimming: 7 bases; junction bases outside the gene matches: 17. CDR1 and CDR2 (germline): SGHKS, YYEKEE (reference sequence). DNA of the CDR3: TGTGCCAGCAGCCCCGGACCGACACTCCCCGGGGGGAATGAGCAGTTCTTC. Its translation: CASSPGPTLPGGNEQFF.

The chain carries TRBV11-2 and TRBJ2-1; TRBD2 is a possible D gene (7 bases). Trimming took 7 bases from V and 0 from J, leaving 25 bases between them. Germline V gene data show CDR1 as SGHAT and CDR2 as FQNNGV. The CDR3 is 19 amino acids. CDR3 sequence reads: CASMSRGAARFSSYNEQFF. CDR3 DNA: TGTGCCAGCATGTCCCGGGGGGCCGCGCGGTTCAGCTCCTACAATGAGCAGTTCTTC.

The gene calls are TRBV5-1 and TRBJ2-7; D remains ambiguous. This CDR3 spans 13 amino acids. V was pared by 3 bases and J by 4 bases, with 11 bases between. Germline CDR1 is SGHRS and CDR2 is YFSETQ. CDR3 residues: CASSSYTIYEQYF. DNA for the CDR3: TGCGCCAGCAGCTCCTATACGATATACGAGCAGTACTTC.

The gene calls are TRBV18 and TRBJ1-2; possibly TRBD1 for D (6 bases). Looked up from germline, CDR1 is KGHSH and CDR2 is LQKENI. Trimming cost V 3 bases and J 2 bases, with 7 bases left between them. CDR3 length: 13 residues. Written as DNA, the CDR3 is TGTGCCAGCTCACCGGGGACAAACTATGGCTACACCTTC. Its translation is CASSPGTNYGYTF.

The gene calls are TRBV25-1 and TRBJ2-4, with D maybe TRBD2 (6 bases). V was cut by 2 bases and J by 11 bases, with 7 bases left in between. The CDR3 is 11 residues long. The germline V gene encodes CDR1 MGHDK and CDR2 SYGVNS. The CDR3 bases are TGTGCCAGCAGTGAAACGGGGGTTCAGTACTTC. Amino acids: CASSETGVQYF.

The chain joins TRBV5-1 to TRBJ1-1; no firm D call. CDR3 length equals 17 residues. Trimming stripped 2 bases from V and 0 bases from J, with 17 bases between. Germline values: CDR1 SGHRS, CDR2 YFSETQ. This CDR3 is CASSLTWSPGMNTEAFF. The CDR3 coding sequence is TGCGCCAGCAGCTTAACCTGGAGCCCCGGAATGAACACTGAAGCTTTCTTT. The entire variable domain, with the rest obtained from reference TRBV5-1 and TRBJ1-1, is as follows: KAGVTQTPRYLIKTRGQQVTLSCSPISGHRSVSWYQQTPGQGLQFLFEYFSETQRNKGNFPGRFSGRQFSNSRSEMNVSTLELGDSALYLCASSLTWSPGMNTEAFFGQGTRLTVV.

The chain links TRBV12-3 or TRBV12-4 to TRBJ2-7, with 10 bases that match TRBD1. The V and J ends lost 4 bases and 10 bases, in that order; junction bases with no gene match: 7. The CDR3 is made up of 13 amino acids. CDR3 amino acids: CASSSRQGAEQYF. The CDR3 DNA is TGTGCCAGCAGTTCCCGACAGGGGGCTGAACAGTACTTC.

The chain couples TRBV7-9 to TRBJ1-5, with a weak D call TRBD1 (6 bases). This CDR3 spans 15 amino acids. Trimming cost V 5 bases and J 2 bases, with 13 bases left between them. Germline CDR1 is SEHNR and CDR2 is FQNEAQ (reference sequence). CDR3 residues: CASSRQGKGNQPQHF. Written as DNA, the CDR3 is TGTGCCAGCAGCCGGCAGGGGAAGGGCAATCAGCCCCAGCATTTT. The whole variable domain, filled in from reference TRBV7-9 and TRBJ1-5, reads DTGVSQNPRHKITKRGQNVTFRCDPISEHNRLYWYRQTLGQGPEFLTYFQNEAQLEKSRLLSDRFSAERPKGSFSTLEIQRTEQGDSAMYLCASSRQGKGNQPQHFGDGTRLSIL.